The 11 T cell receptor beta chains below all came from one sample that was sequenced in a study of blood T cell repertoires in COVID-19. The repertoire was sequenced with immunoSEQ multiplex PCR; TCRdb's copy has only in-frame clones and lacks some. This repertoire shows fewer than 300,000 clones, around 81% found once; its top ten account for 15% to 18%. What was sequenced was peripheral blood. The receptors shown here come from a person aged 70 to 85 with COVID-19, enrolled during active disease.

The gene calls are TRBV7-9 and TRBJ2-5; 7 bases match TRBD2. After removal of 0 bases from V and 8 bases from J, the junction contained 6 bases not matched to a gene. This CDR3 is built from 14 residues. Looked up from germline, CDR1 is SEHNR and CDR2 is FQNEAQ (reference sequence). CDR3 residues: CASSLARAGDTQYF. CDR3 in DNA: TGTGCCAGCAGCTTAGCGAGGGCGGGGGATACCCAGTACTTC.

This clone was found a few times. V is TRBV28 and J is TRBJ1-6; maybe TRBD1 (6 bases). The CDR3 is 15 residues long. CDR1 and CDR2 from the germline V gene are MDHEN and SYDVKM. The germline V and J ends were trimmed by 7 bases and 4 bases, with 14 bases remaining between them. CDR3 sequence: CASIFRGKYNSPLHF. CDR3 nucleotides: TGTGCCAGCATTTTTAGGGGGAAATATAATTCACCCCTCCACTTT.

V usage is TRBV6-4 and J usage is TRBJ2-2, with 9 bases fitting TRBD1. The CDR3 is made up of 16 amino acids. Germline V CDR1 and CDR2: MRHNA, SNTAGT. The junction had 7 bases not matched to a gene; V was cut back by 3 bases and J by 5 bases. The CDR3 here is CASSEQPGTGTGELFF. The CDR3 DNA sequence: TGTGCCAGCAGTGAACAGCCCGGGACAGGGACCGGGGAGCTGTTTTTT.

V gene TRBV7-8 combines with J gene TRBJ2-5, with 10 nucleotides matching TRBD2. V lost 4 bases, J lost 4 bases, and 6 bases stayed unmatched. Germline V gene sequence: CDR1 SGHVS, CDR2 FQNEAQ. This CDR3 is built from 15 residues. This CDR3 reads CASSSQRTSGETQYF. DNA of the CDR3: TGTGCCAGCAGCTCACAGCGGACTAGCGGAGAGACCCAGTACTTC.

The chain couples TRBV27 to TRBJ2-5; TRBD1 matches 8 bases. The junction had 6 bases not matched to a gene; V was cut back by 10 bases and J by 5 bases. Germline CDR1 reads MNHEY; CDR2 reads SMNVEV (reference sequence). The CDR3 covers 12 residues. The chain's CDR3 is CATQGAQETQYF. CDR3 in DNA: TGTGCCACGCAGGGGGCTCAGGAGACCCAGTACTTC.

This sequence joins TRBV5-6 and TRBJ1-1, with D perhaps matching TRBD1 (6 bases). This CDR3 comprises 14 residues. CDR1 SGHDT and CDR2 YYEEEE come from the germline V gene. The V end lost 4 bases, the J end lost 5 bases, and 15 bases lay between the germline ends. The CDR3 spells CASSGGARWTEAFF. The CDR3 DNA reads TGTGCCAGCAGCGGGGGGGCGCGTTGGACTGAAGCTTTCTTT.

V is TRBV21-1 and J is TRBJ2-2; the D call TRBD2 from the table was never checked on the DNA. TRBV21-1 is a recognized pseudogene. There are 15 residues in the CDR3. The CDR3 here is CASDQSGGNTGELFF. The CDR3 DNA reads as TGTGCCAGTGACCAATCGGGGGGGAACACCGGGGAGCTGTTTTTT.

V is TRBV7-9 and J is TRBJ2-1, with 8 bases lining up with TRBD2. With 2 bases clipped from V and 5 bases from J, the junction kept 8 bases outside the gene matches. There are 16 residues in the CDR3. Per the germline V gene, CDR1 is SEHNR and CDR2 is FQNEAQ (reference sequence). The CDR3 region is CASSLSGGLGDNEQFF. CDR3 in DNA: TGTGCCAGCAGCTTATCGGGGGGGCTGGGTGACAATGAGCAGTTCTTC. Full variable domain (missing parts from reference TRBV7-9 and TRBJ2-1): DTGVSQNPRHKITKRGQNVTFRCDPISEHNRLYWYRQTLGQGPEFLTYFQNEAQLEKSRLLSDRFSAERPKGSFSTLEIQRTEQGDSAMYLCASSLSGGLGDNEQFFGPGTRLTVL.

The J gene is TRBJ1-1, the V gene TRBV19; a weak D match, TRBD1 (6 bases). This CDR3 region has 15 residues. Germline lookup yields CDR1 LNHDA and CDR2 SQIVND (reference sequence). V lost 3 bases and J lost 0, with 11 bases in between. In nucleotides, the CDR3 is TGTGCCAGTAGTATCCGTGGGGACATGAACACTGAAGCTTTCTTT. This gives the protein CASSIRGDMNTEAFF.

V usage is TRBV4-1 and J usage is TRBJ1-6; possible D gene TRBD1, 5 bases. CDR1 is MGHRA, CDR2 YSYEKL, per germline. The V end was cut by 3 bases, the J end by 7 bases, with 10 bases between. The CDR3 contains 14 residues. The CDR3 DNA reads TGCGCCAGCAGCCACGGCAAGGGGAATTCACCCCTCCACTTT. Encoded protein: CASSHGKGNSPLHF.

This clone has a handful of counts. The chain links TRBV29-1 to TRBJ2-3, with 12 positions matching TRBD2. The V segment lost 5 bases and the J segment 2 bases; nucleotides outside the gene matches: 2. Germline CDR1 and CDR2: SQVTM and ANQGSEA. The CDR3 is 14 residues long. The DNA for the CDR3 is TGCAGCGTTCCTAGCGGGGGGGCCACAGATACGCAGTATTTT. Translating it yields CSVPSGGATDTQYF.